The clone carrying this TCR beta chain was seen many times. The second PCR ran about 6 to 12 cycles with a sample-barcoded 5' primer and J-beta primers. A template-switch adaptor with 12 random nucleotides tagged each cDNA molecule. In TCRdb, the 5' RACE reads were re-called with MiXCR into one record per CDR3 protein. The sample lists 870,000 or so distinct CDR3 sequences; 29% were seen once. This entry is derived from a study of blood T cells in healthy people across ages. This CDR3 comprises 14 residues. Looked up from germline, CDR1 is GTSNPN and CDR2 is SVGIG (reference sequence). The junction had 2 bases not matched to a gene; V was cut back by 1 base and J by 0 bases.

The chain couples TRBV30 to TRBJ2-7; 8 bases map to TRBD1. The specimen sequenced was blood. The receptor was derived from a woman older than 75 in good health. CDR3 coding DNA: TGTGCCTGGAGTGGTCAGGGGGCCTCCTACGAGCAGTACTTC. It codes for CAWSGQGASYEQYF. Full variable domain (rest looked up from reference TRBV30 and TRBJ2-7): SQTIHQWPATLVQPVGSPLSLECTVEGTSNPNLYWYRQAAGRGLQLLFYSVGIGQISSEVPQNLSASRPQDRQFILSSKKLLLSDSGFYLCAWSGQGASYEQYFGPGTRLTVT.